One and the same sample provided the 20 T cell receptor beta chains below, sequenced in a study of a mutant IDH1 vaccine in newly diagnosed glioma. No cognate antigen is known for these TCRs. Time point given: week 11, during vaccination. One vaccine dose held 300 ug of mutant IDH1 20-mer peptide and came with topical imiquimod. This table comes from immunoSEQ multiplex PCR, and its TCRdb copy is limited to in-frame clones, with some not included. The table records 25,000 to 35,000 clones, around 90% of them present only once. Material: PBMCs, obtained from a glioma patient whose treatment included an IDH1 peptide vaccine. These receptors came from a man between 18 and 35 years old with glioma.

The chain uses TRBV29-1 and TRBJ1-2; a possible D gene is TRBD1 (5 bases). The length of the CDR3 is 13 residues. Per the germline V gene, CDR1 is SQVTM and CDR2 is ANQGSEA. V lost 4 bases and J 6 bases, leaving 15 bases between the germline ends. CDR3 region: CSVGIQGGNGYTF. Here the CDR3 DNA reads TGCAGCGTTGGCATTCAGGGCGGGAATGGCTACACCTTC.

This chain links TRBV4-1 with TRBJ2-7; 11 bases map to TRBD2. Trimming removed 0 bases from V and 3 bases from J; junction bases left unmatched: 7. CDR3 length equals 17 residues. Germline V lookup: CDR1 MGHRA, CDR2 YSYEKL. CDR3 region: CASSQEGLAGGRYEQYF. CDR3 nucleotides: TGCGCCAGCAGCCAAGAGGGCCTAGCGGGAGGACGCTACGAGCAGTACTTC.

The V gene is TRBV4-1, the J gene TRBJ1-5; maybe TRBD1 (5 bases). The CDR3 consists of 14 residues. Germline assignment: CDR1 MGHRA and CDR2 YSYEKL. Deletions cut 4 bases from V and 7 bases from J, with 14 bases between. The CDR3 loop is CASSLIGVAQPQHF. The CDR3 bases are TGCGCCAGCAGCCTAATAGGGGTGGCCCAGCCCCAGCATTTT.

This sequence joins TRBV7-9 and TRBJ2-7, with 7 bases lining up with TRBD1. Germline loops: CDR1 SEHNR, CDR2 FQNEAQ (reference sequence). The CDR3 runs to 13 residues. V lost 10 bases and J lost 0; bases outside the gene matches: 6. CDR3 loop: CAIRAGGSYEQYF. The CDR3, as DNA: TGTGCCATTCGGGCAGGGGGCTCCTACGAGCAGTACTTC.

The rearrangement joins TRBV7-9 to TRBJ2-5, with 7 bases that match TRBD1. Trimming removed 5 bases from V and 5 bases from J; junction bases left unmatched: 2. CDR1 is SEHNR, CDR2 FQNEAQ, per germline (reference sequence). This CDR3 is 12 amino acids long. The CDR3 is CASSGQEETQYF. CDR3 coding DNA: TGTGCCAGCAGCGGACAGGAGGAGACCCAGTACTTC.

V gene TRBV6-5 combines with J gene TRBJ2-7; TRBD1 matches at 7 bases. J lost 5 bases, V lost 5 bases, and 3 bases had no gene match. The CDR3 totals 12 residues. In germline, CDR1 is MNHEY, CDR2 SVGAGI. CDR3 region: CASSDRVHEQYF. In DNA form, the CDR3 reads TGTGCCAGCAGTGACAGGGTCCACGAGCAGTACTTC.

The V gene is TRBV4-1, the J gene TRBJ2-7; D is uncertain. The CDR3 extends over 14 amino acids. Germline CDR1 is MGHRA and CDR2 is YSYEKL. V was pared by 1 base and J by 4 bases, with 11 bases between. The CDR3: CASSQVYPGYEQYF. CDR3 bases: TGCGCCAGCAGCCAAGTTTATCCCGGGTACGAGCAGTACTTC.

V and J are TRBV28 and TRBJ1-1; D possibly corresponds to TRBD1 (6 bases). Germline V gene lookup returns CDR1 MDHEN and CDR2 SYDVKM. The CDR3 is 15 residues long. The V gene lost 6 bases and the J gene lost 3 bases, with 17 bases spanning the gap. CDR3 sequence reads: CASSAAGAGDTEAFF. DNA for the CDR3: TGTGCCAGCAGCGCCGCGGGGGCAGGCGACACTGAAGCTTTCTTT.

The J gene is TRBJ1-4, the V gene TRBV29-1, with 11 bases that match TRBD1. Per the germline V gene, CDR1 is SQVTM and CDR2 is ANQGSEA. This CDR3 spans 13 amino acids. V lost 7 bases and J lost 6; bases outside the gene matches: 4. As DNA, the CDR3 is TGCAGCGCAATGGGACAGGGGGATGAAAAACTGTTTTTT. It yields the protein CSAMGQGDEKLFF.

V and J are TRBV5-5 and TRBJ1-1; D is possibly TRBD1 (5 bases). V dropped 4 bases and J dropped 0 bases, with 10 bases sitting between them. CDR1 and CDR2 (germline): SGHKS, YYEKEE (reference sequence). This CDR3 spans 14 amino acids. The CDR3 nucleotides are TGTGCCAGCAGCCTGAGACAGATGAACACTGAAGCTTTCTTT. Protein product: CASSLRQMNTEAFF.

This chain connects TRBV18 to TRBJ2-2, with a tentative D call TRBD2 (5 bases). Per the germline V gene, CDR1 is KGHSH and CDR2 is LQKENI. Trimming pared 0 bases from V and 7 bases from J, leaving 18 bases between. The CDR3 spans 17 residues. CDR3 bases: TGTGCCAGCTCACCACCGGGAAGCGGATATGCACACGGGGAGCTGTTTTTT. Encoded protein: CASSPPGSGYAHGELFF. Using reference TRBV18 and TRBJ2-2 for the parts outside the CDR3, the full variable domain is NAGVMQNPRHLVRRRGQEARLRCSPMKGHSHVYWYRQLPEEGLKFMVYLQKENIIDESGMPKERFSAEFPKEGPSILRIQQVVRGDSAAYFCASSPPGSGYAHGELFFGEGSRLTVL.

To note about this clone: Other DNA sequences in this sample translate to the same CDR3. The CDR3 nucleotides read TGTGCCAGCAGCCAAGGAGGATACTCTGGGGCCAACGTCCTGACTTTC. It encodes CASSQGGYSGANVLTF. This chain joins TRBV14 and TRBJ2-6; D is undetermined. The CDR3 runs 16 residues. Per germline, CDR1 SGHDN and CDR2 FVKESK. Between the trimmed V and J ends, which lost 1 base and 0 bases, there was a span of 7 bases.

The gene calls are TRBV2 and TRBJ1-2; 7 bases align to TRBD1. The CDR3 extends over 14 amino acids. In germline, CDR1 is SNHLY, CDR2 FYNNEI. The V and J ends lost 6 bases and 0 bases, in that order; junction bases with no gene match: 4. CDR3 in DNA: TGTGCCAGCAGCTCGGACAGGACTAACTATGGCTACACCTTC. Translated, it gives CASSSDRTNYGYTF. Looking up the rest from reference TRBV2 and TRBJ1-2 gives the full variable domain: EPEVTQTPSHQVTQMGQEVILRCVPISNHLYFYWYRQILGQKVEFLVSFYNNEISEKSEIFDDQFSVERPDGSNFTLKIRSTKLEDSAMYFCASSSDRTNYGYTFGSGTRLTVV.

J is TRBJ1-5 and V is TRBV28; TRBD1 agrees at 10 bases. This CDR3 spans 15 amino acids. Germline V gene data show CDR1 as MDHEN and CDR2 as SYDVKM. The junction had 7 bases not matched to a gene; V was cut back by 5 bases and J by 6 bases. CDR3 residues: CASSTRQGAGQPQHF. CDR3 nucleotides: TGTGCCAGCAGTACCCGACAGGGGGCGGGTCAGCCCCAGCATTTT.

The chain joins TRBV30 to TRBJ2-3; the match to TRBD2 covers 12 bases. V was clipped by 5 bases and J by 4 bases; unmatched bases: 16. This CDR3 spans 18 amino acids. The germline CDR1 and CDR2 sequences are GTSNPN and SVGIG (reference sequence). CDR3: CAWVKRVLAGGSPDTQYF. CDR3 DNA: TGTGCCTGGGTAAAAAGGGTACTAGCGGGAGGATCCCCAGATACGCAGTATTTT.

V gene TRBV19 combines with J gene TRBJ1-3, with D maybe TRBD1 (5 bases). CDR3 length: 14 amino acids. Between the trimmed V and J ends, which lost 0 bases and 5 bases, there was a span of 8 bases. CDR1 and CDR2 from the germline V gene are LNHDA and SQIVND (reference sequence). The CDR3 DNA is TGTGCCAGTAGTATAGATCGACAGAGAAACACCATATATTTT. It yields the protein CASSIDRQRNTIYF.

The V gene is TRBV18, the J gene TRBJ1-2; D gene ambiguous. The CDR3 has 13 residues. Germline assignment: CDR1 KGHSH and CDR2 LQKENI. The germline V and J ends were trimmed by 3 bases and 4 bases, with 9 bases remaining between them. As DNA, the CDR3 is TGTGCCAGCTCACCGAGCGCCAGCTATGGCTACACCTTC. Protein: CASSPSASYGYTF.

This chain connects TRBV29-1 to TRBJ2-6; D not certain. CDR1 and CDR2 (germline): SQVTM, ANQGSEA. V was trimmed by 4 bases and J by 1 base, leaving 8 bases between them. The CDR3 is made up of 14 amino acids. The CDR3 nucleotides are TGCAGCGTTGTAGGCGGTTCTGGGGCCAACGTCCTGACTTTC. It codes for CSVVGGSGANVLTF. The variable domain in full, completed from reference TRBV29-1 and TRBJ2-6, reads SAVISQKPSRDICQRGTSLTIQCQVDSQVTMMFWYRQQPGQSLTLIATANQGSEATYESGFVIDKFPISRPNLTFSTLTVSNMSPEDSSIYLCSVVGGSGANVLTFGAGSRLTVL.

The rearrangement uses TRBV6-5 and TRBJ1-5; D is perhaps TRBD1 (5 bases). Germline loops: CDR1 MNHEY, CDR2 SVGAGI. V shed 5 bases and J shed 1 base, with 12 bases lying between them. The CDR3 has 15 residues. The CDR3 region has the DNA TGTGCCAGCAGTGCCGTGGGGCAGAGCAATCAGCCCCAGCATTTT. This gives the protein CASSAVGQSNQPQHF.

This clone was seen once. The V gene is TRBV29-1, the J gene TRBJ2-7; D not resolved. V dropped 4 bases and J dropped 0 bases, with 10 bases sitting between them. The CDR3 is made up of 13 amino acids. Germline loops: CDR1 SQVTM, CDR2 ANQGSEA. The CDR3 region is CSVGRTSSYEQYF. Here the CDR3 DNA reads TGCAGCGTTGGCAGGACGAGCTCCTACGAGCAGTACTTC.